One sample yielded the 3 T cell receptor beta chains listed below, sequenced in a study of control samples from healthy donors and cancer patients. Clones were read by immunoSEQ multiplex PCR, and TCRdb kept only the in-frame ones, dropping some. The sample lists around 50,000 clones, around nine tenths occurring once. The sample taken for sequencing was PBMCs. These receptors were obtained from a man aged 35-49 years with colorectal cancer.

The chain is built from TRBV6-1 and TRBJ1-6; no clear D gene. The CDR3 runs 16 residues. CDR1 and CDR2 from the germline V gene are MNHNS and SASEGT. The V end lost 2 bases, the J end lost 1 base, and 9 bases lay between the germline ends. The CDR3 region is CASSERALSYNSPLHF. CDR3 coding DNA: TGTGCCAGCAGTGAAAGGGCCCTTTCCTATAATTCACCCCTCCACTTT.

The CDR3 sequence: CASSDTSVETQYF. The CDR3 DNA follows: TGTGCCAGCAGTGACACTAGCGTCGAGACCCAGTACTTC. The chain employs TRBV28 and TRBJ2-5; TRBD2 aligns across 7 bases. The germline gives CDR1 MDHEN, CDR2 SYDVKM. The CDR3 spans 13 residues. V lost 5 bases and J lost 5; bases outside the gene matches: 5.

Here the CDR3 DNA reads TGCGCCAGCAGGGCTGGGAGGGCCGCGACAGATACGCAGTATTTT. As protein: CASRAGRAATDTQYF. The chain employs TRBV5-1 and TRBJ2-3; 7 bases are shared with TRBD2. Germline trimming cut 5 bases from V and 3 bases from J; bases unmatched to any gene: 9. CDR3 length equals 15 residues. Germline V gene lookup returns CDR1 SGHRS and CDR2 YFSETQ.